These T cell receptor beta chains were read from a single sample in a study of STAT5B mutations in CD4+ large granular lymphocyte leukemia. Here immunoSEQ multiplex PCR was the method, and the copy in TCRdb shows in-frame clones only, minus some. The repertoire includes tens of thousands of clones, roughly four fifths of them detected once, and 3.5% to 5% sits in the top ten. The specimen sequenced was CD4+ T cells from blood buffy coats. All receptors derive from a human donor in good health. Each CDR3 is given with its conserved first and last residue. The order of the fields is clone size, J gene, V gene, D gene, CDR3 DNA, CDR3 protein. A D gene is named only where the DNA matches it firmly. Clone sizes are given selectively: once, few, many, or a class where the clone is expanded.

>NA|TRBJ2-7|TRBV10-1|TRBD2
TGCGCCAGGGCGACTAGCGGAGCCTACGAGCAGTACTTC
CARATSGAYEQYF
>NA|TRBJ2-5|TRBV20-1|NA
TGCAGAAAAGAGACCCAGTACTTC
CRKETQYF
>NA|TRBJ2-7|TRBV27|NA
TGTGCCAGCAGTTCCCCGGGCCTCCGCCCGGGCTCCTACGAGCAGTACTTC
CASSSPGLRPGSYEQYF
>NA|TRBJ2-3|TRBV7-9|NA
TGTGCCAGCAGCTCGGTTCGGGAGATCACAGATACGCAGTATTTT
CASSSVREITDTQYF
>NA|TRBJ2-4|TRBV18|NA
TGTGCCAGCTCACCGGGGGACGCAATCATTCAGTACTTC
CASSPGDAIIQYF
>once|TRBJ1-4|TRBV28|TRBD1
TGTGCCAGCAGCTCCGGACAGGGGAGGGAAAAACTGTTTTTT
CASSSGQGREKLFF
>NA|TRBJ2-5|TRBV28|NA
TGTGCCAGCAGCCAAGGAGAGACCCAGTACTTC
CASSQGETQYF
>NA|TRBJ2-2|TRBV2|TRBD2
TGTGCCAGCACCCAAGCGGGAGGGACCACCGGGGAGCTGTTTTTT
CASTQAGGTTGELFF
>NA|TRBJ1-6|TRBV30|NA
TGTGCCTGGAGTGTAGGGGGGGCGGGTTCACCCCTCCACTTT
CAWSVGGAGSPLHF
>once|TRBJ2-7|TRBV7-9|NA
TGTGCCAGCAGCCCGGGCTCGGTCCCCTACGAGCAGTACTTC
CASSPGSVPYEQYF
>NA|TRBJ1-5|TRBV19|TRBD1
TGTGCCAGTAGTGTCGACAGGGGGGGTCAGCCCCAGCATTTT
CASSVDRGGQPQHF
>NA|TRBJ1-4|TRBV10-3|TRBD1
TGTGCCATCAGTGAAAGACAGGGTAATGAAAAACTGTTTTTT
CAISERQGNEKLFF
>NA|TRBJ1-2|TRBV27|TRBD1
TGTGCCAGCAGTTTAAAGGGGGCCTATGGCTACACCTTC
CASSLKGAYGYTF